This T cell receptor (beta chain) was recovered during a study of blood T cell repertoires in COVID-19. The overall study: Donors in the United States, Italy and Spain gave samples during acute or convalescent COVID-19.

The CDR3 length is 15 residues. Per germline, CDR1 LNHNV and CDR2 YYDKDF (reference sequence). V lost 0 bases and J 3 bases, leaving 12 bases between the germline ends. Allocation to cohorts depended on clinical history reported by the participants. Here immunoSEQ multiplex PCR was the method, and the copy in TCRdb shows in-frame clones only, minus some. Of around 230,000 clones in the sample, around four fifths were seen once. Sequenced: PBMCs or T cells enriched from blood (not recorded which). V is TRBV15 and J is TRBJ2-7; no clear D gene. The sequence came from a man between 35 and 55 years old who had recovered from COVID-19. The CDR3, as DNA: TGTGCCACCAGCAGAGATGCACAGCCGGTCTACGAGCAGTACTTC. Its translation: CATSRDAQPVYEQYF.